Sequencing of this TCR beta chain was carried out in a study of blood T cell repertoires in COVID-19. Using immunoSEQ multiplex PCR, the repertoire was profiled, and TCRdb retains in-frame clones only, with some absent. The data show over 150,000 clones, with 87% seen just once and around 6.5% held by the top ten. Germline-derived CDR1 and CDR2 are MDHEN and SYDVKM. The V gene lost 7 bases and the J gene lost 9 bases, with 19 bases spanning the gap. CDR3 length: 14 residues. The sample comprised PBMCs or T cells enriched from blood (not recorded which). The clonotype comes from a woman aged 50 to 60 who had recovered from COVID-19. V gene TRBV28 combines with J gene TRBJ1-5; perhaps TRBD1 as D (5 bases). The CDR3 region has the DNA TGTGCCAGCATCCCCGGGACTACGCTATGGCCCCAGCATTTT. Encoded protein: CASIPGTTLWPQHF.